One and the same sample provided the 27 T cell receptor beta chains below, sequenced in a study of T-cell memory formation after mild COVID-19. TCRdb used MiXCR to reprocess the 5' RACE reads, holding one entry per CDR3 protein. The table has around 300,000 distinct CDR3 sequences, roughly 15% seen once. Material: PBMCs or a T cell subset sorted from them (not recorded which). These receptors were collected from a man younger than 35 who had mild COVID-19 (a few samples of this study predate the infection). Cell type and time point are not known.

This clonotype was seen a handful of times. V gene TRBV5-6 combines with J gene TRBJ2-3; 9 nucleotides match TRBD2. With V trimmed by 4 bases and J by 0 bases, 18 bases remained unmatched. CDR1 is SGHDT and CDR2 is YYEEEE in the germline V gene. The length of the CDR3 is 20 residues. Here the CDR3 DNA reads TGTGCCAGCAGCCCGACGTACTTAGCGGGGGCCCTCCCTAGCACAGATACGCAGTATTTT. This encodes CASSPTYLAGALPSTDTQYF.

The chain employs TRBV7-9 and TRBJ2-3; D call uncertain. The CDR3 has 14 amino acids. The ends were cut back, 4 bases at V and 4 bases at J, with 12 bases in the middle. From germline, CDR1 is SEHNR and CDR2 FQNEAQ (reference sequence). Here the CDR3 reads CASSSPAAPDTQYF. The CDR3 region has the DNA TGTGCCAGCAGCTCTCCGGCAGCGCCAGATACGCAGTATTTT.

The V and J genes are TRBV2 and TRBJ2-7; D perhaps matches TRBD1 (6 bases). The CDR3 loop spans 14 amino acids. Germline V CDR1 and CDR2: SNHLY, FYNNEI. V lost 8 bases to trimming and J lost 3 bases, with 17 bases between them. The CDR3: CASPAGATNYEQYV. For the CDR3, the DNA is TGTGCCAGCCCCGCAGGGGCAACGAACTACGAGCAGTACGTC.

This chain joins TRBV21-1 and TRBJ2-7. TRBV21-1 is designated a pseudogene. The CDR3 has 11 amino acids. The CDR3 spells CATVGSYEQYV. The CDR3 bases are TGTGCCACCGTGGGTTCCTACGAGCAGTACGTC.

This clonotype appeared many times. The V call is TRBV10-3, the J call TRBJ2-1; 10 nucleotides align to TRBD2. CDR1 and CDR2 (germline): ENHRY, SYGVKD. J lost 4 bases, V lost 10 bases, and 4 bases had no gene match. CDR3 size: 13 residues. CDR3 sequence: CATERGGYNEQFF. CDR3 DNA sequence: TGTGCCACCGAGCGGGGGGGATACAATGAGCAGTTCTTC.

This chain uses TRBV20-1 with TRBJ2-2, with D unresolved. CDR1 and CDR2 from the germline V gene are DFQATT and SNEGSKA (reference sequence). The CDR3 loop spans 14 amino acids. CDR3 sequence (DNA): TGCAGAAGAAAATCAGCGAACAGCACCGGGGAGCTGTTTTTT. Translating it yields CRRKSANSTGELFF.

This clonotype showed up just a few times. The V call is TRBV3-1, the J call TRBJ2-7; TRBD1 matches 9 bases. This CDR3 is built from 14 residues. J was trimmed by 2 bases and V by 3 bases; bases with no gene match: 2. From germline, CDR1 is LGHDT and CDR2 YNNKEL (reference sequence). The CDR3 coding sequence is TGTGCCAGCAGCCACCGGGACAGGGCCTACGAGCAGTACGTC. Translated, it gives CASSHRDRAYEQYV.

This clonotype was counted only a few times. CDR3 sequence: CASRQGTGQPQHF. CDR3 coding DNA: TGTGCCAGCAGACAGGGGACAGGCCAGCCCCAGCATTTT. The chain couples TRBV4-2 to TRBJ1-5; 8 bases align to TRBD1. The CDR3 runs to 13 residues. V was clipped by 6 bases and J by 7 bases; unmatched bases: 5. Germline-derived CDR1 and CDR2 are LGHNA and YNFKEQ.

The chain joins TRBV29-1 to TRBJ2-3, with TRBD1 matching over 7 bases. The CDR3 length is 11 residues. Germline V CDR1 and CDR2: SQVTM, ANQGSEA. J gave up 10 bases and V 6 bases, and 7 bases lay outside the gene matches. The CDR3, as DNA: TGCAGCGTCAGAAGAGGGGGCTCGCAGTATTTT. Translated, it gives CSVRRGGSQYF.

The rearrangement uses TRBV6-5 and TRBJ2-7; the D gene is possibly TRBD2 (6 bases). The CDR3 totals 15 residues. Per the germline V gene, CDR1 is MNHEY and CDR2 is SVGAGI. Trimming stripped 10 bases from V and 3 bases from J, with 22 bases between. Written as DNA, the CDR3 is TGTGCCACCCTAGTTAGCGGTGGGCTCATCTACGAGCAGTACTTC. Translating it yields CATLVSGGLIYEQYF.

This rearrangement joins TRBV7-9 to TRBJ2-1; maybe TRBD2 (7 bases). The germline gives CDR1 SEHNR, CDR2 FQNEAQ (reference sequence). Between the trimmed V and J ends, which lost 5 bases and 0 bases, there was a span of 14 bases. The CDR3 sequence is 16 residues long. CDR3 DNA: TGTGCCAGCAGCCCCGCACGGGGGGCCTCCTACAATGAGCAGTTCTTC. This translates into CASSPARGASYNEQFF.

This clonotype was counted a few times. The CDR3 spells CASNSQGLDGELFF. The DNA for the CDR3 is TGCGCCAGCAATTCCCAGGGCTTGGACGGGGAGCTGTTTTTT. V is TRBV5-1 and J is TRBJ2-2; tentatively, D is TRBD1 (5 bases). The CDR3 runs to 14 residues. Germline loops: CDR1 SGHRS, CDR2 YFSETQ. Trimming took 6 bases from V and 7 from J, leaving 16 bases between them.

This clonotype was seen ten or more times. This chain uses TRBV9 with TRBJ2-5, with D maybe TRBD1 (5 bases). Trimming removed 1 base at V and 9 bases at J, with 19 bases between. This CDR3 has 15 amino acids. The germline CDR1 and CDR2 sequences are SGDLS and YYNGEE. CDR3 DNA sequence: TGTGCCAGCAGCGTAAACCCGACAGTCGGAGTTGCCCAGTACTTC. This translates into CASSVNPTVGVAQYF.

The rearrangement links TRBV5-1 to TRBJ1-2, with 8 bases that match TRBD1. In germline, CDR1 is SGHRS, CDR2 YFSETQ. V was pared by 3 bases and J by 0 bases, with 4 bases of the junction left unmatched. CDR3 size: 15 residues. CDR3 nucleotide sequence: TGCGCCAGCAGCTCGGGACAGGCAGCTAACTATGGCTACACCTTC. It encodes CASSSGQAANYGYTF.

This chain uses TRBV24-1 with TRBJ1-2, with 7 bases that match TRBD1. Germline CDR1 KGHDR, CDR2 SFDVKD. Trimming removed 1 base from V and 5 bases from J; junction bases left unmatched: 6. The CDR3 spans 15 residues. For the CDR3, the DNA is TGTGCCACCAGTGATTTTCGAGGGGGCGGTTATGGCTACACCTTC. Protein product: CATSDFRGGGYGYTF.

This clonotype came up a few times. The rearrangement joins TRBV18 to TRBJ2-5, with D hard to call. V lost 5 bases and J 4 bases, leaving 23 bases between the germline ends. The CDR3 consists of 17 residues. Germline V gene sequence: CDR1 KGHSH, CDR2 LQKENI. CDR3 in DNA: TGTGCCAGCTCAGCGTTTGGTGTTAGCTGGGAAAGAGAGACCCAGTACTTC. It codes for CASSAFGVSWERETQYF.

J is TRBJ2-7 and V is TRBV9; D not resolved. This CDR3 spans 13 amino acids. V was pared by 0 bases and J by 2 bases, with 6 bases between. Germline CDR1 and CDR2: SGDLS and YYNGEE. In DNA form, the CDR3 reads TGTGCCAGCAGCGTAGACGGAACCTACGAGCAGTACTTC. Residues: CASSVDGTYEQYF.

This clonotype has a count of ten or more. The chain employs TRBV5-1 and TRBJ2-7, with 9 bases matching TRBD1. There are 15 residues in the CDR3. The V gene end was trimmed by 3 bases and the J gene end by 6 bases; junction bases not matched to a gene: 10. Germline V gene sequence: CDR1 SGHRS, CDR2 YFSETQ. CDR3 DNA: TGCGCCAGCAGCTCGTCACCGGGACAGGGATCCGAGCAGTACTTC. Amino acid sequence: CASSSSPGQGSEQYF.

This clonotype appeared a few times. This sequence joins TRBV6-5 and TRBJ2-7; no clear D gene. The CDR3 is made up of 13 amino acids. Germline V gene lookup returns CDR1 MNHEY and CDR2 SVGAGI. V lost 2 bases and J 5 bases, leaving 10 bases between the germline ends. The CDR3 bases are TGTGCCAGCAGTTACCTCGGCAGGAACGAGCAGTACGTC. Protein sequence: CASSYLGRNEQYV.

This clonotype was detected only a few times. The junction departs from germline at one end; a sequencing error may be responsible. This chain connects TRBV6-6 to TRBJ1-1; D gene ambiguous. Germline V gene lookup returns CDR1 MNHNY and CDR2 SVGAGI (reference sequence). The CDR3 contains 13 residues. The CDR3 bases are TGTGCCAGCAGTAACTCTAGGGACACTGAAGCTTTCTTT. It translates to CASSNSRDTEAFF.

As for this clonotype: A junction boundary mismatches the germline segment, possibly from a read error. The chain links TRBV11-2 to TRBJ2-2; 10 bases align to TRBD1. CDR1 and CDR2 from the germline V gene are SGHAT and FQNNGV. This CDR3 contains 16 residues. CDR3 sequence (DNA): TGTGCCAGCAGAGCTCCCGGGACAGGGGATGTCGGGGAGCTGATTTTT. Amino acid sequence: CASRAPGTGDVGELIF. Filled out from reference TRBV11-2 and TRBJ2-2, the complete variable domain reads EAGVAQSPRYKIIEKRQSVAFWCNPISGHATLYWYQQILGQGPKLLIQFQNNGVVDDSQLPKDRFSAERLKGVDSTLKIQPAKLEDSAVYLCASRAPGTGDVGELIFGEGSRLTVL.

This clonotype has a count of ten or more. This sequence joins TRBV7-3 and TRBJ2-2; TRBD2 agrees at 12 bases. The length of the CDR3 is 21 residues. V lost 0 bases and J lost 3; bases outside the gene matches: 14. CDR1 is SGHTA, CDR2 FQGTGA, per germline. DNA for the CDR3: TGTGCCAGCAGCTTAACCCTACGGGGACTAGCGGGCGCCCTGTACACCGGGGAGCTGTTTTTT. Protein sequence: CASSLTLRGLAGALYTGELFF.

In this sample, this clonotype turned up a few times. The V call is TRBV4-1, the J call TRBJ1-1, with 8 bases fitting TRBD1. The CDR3 consists of 17 residues. From germline, CDR1 is MGHRA and CDR2 YSYEKL. J gave up 2 bases and V 4 bases, and 12 bases lay outside the gene matches. The CDR3 region is CASSRAALTGENTEAFF. The CDR3 DNA follows: TGCGCCAGCAGCCGAGCAGCACTGACAGGGGAAAACACTGAAGCTTTCTTT.

This clonotype was seen a handful of times. The chain carries TRBV6-1 and TRBJ2-3; the match to TRBD1 covers 10 bases. Trimming took 8 bases from V and 4 from J; bases not matched to a gene: 9. Germline assignment: CDR1 MNHNS and CDR2 SASEGT. This CDR3 comprises 15 residues. CDR3 nucleotides: TGTGCCAGCGGGCAAGGACAGGGGGGCGCAGATACGCAGTATTTT. Its protein product is CASGQGQGGADTQYF.

The CDR3, as DNA: TGTGCCAGCAGCCAAGCTGGGCAATACCACAATGAGCAGTTCTTC. Its protein product is CASSQAGQYHNEQFF. The chain uses TRBV3-1 and TRBJ2-1, with D uncertain. The CDR3 is 15 amino acids. Germline CDR1 reads LGHDT; CDR2 reads YNNKEL (reference sequence). V lost 1 base, J lost 5 bases, and 12 bases lay in between.

This clonotype occurred a few times. The chain uses TRBV7-6 and TRBJ1-1; tentative D call: TRBD1 (5 bases). Germline V gene data show CDR1 as SGHVS and CDR2 as FNYEAQ. Trimming took off 5 bases at V and 6 bases at J, with 16 bases between the two ends. The CDR3 extends over 14 amino acids. The chain's CDR3 is CASSQFRRDPEAFF. CDR3 sequence (DNA): TGTGCCAGCAGCCAGTTCCGCAGGGACCCTGAAGCTTTCTTT.

This clonotype came up many times. The V call is TRBV5-1, the J call TRBJ2-7, with 9 bases identical to TRBD1. Germline CDR1 SGHRS, CDR2 YFSETQ. V lost 7 bases and J lost 5; bases outside the gene matches: 10. This CDR3 region has 14 residues. The CDR3 reads CASSRRDRAHEQYF. The CDR3 DNA sequence: TGCGCCAGCTCCCGCCGGGACAGGGCCCACGAGCAGTACTTC.